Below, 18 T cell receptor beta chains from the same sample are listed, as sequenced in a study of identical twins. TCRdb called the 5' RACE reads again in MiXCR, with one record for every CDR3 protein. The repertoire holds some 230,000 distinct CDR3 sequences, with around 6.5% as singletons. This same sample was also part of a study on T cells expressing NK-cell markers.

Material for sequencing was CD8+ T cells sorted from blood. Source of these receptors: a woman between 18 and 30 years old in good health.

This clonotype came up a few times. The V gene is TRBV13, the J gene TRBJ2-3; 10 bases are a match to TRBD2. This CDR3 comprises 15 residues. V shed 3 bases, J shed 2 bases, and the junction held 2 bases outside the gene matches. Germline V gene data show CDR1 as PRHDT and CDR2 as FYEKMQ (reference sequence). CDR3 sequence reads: CASSLGLALTDTQYF. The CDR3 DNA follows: TGTGCCAGCAGCTTGGGACTAGCGCTCACAGATACGCAGTATTTT.

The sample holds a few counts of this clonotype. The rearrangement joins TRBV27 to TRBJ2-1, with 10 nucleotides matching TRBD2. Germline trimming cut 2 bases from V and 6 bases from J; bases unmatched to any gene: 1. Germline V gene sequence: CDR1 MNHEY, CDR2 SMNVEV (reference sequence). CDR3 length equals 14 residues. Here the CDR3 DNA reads TGTGCCAGCAGTTTAAGCGGGGGGGGCAATGAGCAGTTCTTC. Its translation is CASSLSGGGNEQFF.

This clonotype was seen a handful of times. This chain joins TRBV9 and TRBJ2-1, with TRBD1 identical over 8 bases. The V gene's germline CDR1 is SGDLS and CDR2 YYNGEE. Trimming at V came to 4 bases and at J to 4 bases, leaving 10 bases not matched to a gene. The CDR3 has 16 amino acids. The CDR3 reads CASSKNDRGRYNEQFF. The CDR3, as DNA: TGTGCCAGCAGCAAAAACGACAGGGGTCGGTACAATGAGCAGTTCTTC. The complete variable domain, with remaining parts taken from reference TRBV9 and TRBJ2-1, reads DSGVTQTPKHLITATGQRVTLRCSPRSGDLSVYWYQQSLDQGLQFLIQYYNGEERAKGNILERFSAQQFPDLHSELNLSSLELGDSALYFCASSKNDRGRYNEQFFGPGTRLTVL.

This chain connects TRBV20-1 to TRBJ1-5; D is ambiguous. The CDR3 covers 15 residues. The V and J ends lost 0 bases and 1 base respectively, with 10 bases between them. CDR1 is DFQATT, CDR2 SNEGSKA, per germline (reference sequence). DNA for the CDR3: TGCAGTGCTAGAGATCCAGGAGTAAGCAATCAGCCCCAGCATTTT. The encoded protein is CSARDPGVSNQPQHF.

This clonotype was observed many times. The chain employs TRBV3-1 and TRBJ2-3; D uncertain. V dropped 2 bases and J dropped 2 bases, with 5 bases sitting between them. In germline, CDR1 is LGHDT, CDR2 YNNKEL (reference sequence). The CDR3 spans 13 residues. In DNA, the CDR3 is TGTGCCAGCAGCCAACCCAACACAGATACGCAGTATTTT. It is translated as CASSQPNTDTQYF.

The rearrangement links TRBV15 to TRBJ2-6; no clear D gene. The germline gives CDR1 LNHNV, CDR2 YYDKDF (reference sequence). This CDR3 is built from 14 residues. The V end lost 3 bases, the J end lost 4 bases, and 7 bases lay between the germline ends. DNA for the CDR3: TGTGCCACCAGCAGCAGGCTAGGGGCCAACGTCCTGACTTTC. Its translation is CATSSRLGANVLTF.

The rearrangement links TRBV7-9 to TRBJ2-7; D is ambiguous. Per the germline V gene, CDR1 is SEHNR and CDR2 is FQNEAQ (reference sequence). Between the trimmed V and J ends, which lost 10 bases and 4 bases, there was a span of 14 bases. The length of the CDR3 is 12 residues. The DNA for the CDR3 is TGTGCCACGGGTATGAAACCTTACGAGCAGTACTTC. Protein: CATGMKPYEQYF.

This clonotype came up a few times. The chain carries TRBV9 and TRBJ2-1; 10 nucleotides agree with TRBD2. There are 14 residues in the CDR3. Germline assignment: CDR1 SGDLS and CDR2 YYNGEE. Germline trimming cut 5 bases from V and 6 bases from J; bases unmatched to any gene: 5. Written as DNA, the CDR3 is TGTGCCAGCAGTCAAGCGGGAGGGCCCAATGAGCAGTTCTTC. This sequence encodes CASSQAGGPNEQFF. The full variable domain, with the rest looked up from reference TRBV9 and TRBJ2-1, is DSGVTQTPKHLITATGQRVTLRCSPRSGDLSVYWYQQSLDQGLQFLIQYYNGEERAKGNILERFSAQQFPDLHSELNLSSLELGDSALYFCASSQAGGPNEQFFGPGTRLTVL.

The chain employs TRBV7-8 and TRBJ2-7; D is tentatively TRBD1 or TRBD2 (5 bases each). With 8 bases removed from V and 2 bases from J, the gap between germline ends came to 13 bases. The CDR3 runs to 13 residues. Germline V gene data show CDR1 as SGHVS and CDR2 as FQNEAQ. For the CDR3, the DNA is TGTGCCAGCGGCCCGGGGCTAACCTACGAGCAGTACTTC. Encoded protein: CASGPGLTYEQYF. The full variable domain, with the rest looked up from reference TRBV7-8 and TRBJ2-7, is GAGVSQSPRYKVAKRGQDVALRCDPISGHVSLFWYQQALGQGPEFLTYFQNEAQLDKSGLPSDRFFAERPEGSVSTLKIQRTQQEDSAVYLCASGPGLTYEQYFGPGTRLTVT.

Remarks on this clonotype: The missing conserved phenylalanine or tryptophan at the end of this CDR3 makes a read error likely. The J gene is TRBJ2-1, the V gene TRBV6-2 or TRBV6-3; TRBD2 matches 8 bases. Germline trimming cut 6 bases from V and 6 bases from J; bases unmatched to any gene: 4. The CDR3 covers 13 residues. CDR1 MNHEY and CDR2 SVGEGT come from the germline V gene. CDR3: CASSGTSPNEQFL. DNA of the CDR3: TGTGCCAGCAGCGGGACTAGTCCCAATGAGCAGTTCCTC.

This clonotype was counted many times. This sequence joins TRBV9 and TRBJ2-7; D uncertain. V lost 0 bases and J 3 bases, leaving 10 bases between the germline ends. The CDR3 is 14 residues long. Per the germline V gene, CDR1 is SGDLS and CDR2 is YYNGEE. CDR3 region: CASSVEVSGYEQYF. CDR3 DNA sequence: TGTGCCAGCAGCGTAGAGGTCTCCGGCTACGAGCAGTACTTC.

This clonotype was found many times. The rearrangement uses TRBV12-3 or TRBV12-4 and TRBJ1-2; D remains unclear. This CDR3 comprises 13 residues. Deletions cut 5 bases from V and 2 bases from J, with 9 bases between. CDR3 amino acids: CASSPTPNYGYTF. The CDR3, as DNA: TGTGCCAGCAGTCCGACACCAAACTATGGCTACACCTTC.

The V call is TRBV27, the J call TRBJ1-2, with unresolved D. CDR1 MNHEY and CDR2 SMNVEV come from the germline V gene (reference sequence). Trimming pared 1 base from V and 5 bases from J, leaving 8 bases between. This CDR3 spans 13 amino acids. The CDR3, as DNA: TGTGCCAGCAGTTTATTACCACAGTATGGCTACACCTTC. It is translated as CASSLLPQYGYTF.

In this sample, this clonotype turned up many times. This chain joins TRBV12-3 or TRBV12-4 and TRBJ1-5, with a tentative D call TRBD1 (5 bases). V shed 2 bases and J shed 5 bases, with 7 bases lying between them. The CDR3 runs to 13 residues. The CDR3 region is CASSLLRDQPQHF. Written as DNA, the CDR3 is TGTGCCAGCAGTTTACTCAGGGATCAGCCCCAGCATTTT.

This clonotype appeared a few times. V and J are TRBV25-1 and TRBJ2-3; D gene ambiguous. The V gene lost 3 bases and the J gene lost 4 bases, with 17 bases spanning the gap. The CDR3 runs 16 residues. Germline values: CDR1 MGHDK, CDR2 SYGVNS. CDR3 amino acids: CASSEGNRVRSDTQYF. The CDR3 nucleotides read TGTGCCAGCAGTGAGGGCAATCGGGTTAGGTCAGATACGCAGTATTTT.

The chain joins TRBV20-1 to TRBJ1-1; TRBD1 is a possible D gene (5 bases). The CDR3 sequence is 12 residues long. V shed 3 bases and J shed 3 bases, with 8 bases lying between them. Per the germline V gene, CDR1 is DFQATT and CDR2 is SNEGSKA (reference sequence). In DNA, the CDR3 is TGCAGTGCTAGCGGGGCGGACACTGAAGCTTTCTTT. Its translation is CSASGADTEAFF.

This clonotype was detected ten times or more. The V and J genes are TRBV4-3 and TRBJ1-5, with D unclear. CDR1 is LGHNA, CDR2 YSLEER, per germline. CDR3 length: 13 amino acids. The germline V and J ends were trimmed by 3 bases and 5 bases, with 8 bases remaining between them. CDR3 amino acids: CASSQMGYQPQHF. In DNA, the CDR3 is TGCGCCAGCAGCCAGATGGGGTATCAGCCCCAGCATTTT.

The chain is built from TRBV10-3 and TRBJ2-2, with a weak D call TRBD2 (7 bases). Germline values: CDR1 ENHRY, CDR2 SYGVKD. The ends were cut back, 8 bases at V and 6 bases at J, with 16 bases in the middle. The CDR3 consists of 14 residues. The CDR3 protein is CAIPEGGGAGELFF. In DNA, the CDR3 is TGTGCCATCCCTGAAGGGGGGGGAGCCGGGGAGCTGTTTTTT.